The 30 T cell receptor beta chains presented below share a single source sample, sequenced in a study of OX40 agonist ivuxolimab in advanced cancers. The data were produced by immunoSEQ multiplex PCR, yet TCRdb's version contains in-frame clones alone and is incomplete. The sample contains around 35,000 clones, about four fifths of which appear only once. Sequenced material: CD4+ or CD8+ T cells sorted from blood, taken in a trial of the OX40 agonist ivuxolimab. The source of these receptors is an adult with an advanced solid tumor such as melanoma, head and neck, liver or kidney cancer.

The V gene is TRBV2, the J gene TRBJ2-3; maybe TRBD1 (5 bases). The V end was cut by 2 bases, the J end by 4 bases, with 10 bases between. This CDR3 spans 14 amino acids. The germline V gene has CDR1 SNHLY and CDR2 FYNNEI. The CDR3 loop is CASSEQQGADTQYF. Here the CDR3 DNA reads TGTGCCAGCAGTGAACAGCAGGGCGCAGATACGCAGTATTTT.

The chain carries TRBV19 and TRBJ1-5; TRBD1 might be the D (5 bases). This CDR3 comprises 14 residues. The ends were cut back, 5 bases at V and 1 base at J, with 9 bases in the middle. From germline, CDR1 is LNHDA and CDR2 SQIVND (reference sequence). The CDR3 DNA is TGTGCCAGTAGTGTCCGGGACAGCAATCAGCCCCAGCATTTT. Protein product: CASSVRDSNQPQHF.

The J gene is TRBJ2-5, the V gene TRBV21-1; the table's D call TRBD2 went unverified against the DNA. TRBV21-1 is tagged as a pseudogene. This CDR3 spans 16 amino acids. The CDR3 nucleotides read TGTGCCAGCAGCATCTTCTCCGGGGGGCCCCAAGAGACCCAGTACTTC. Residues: CASSIFSGGPQETQYF.

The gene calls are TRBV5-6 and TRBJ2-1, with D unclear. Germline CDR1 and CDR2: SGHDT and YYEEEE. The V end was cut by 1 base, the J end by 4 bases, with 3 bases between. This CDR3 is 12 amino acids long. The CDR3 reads CASSLRYNEQFF. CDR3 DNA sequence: TGTGCCAGCAGCTTGAGGTACAATGAGCAGTTCTTC.

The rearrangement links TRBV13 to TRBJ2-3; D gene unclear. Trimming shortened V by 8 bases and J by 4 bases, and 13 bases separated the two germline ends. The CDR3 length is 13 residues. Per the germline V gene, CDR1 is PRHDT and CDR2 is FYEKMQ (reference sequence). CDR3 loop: CASRGRAPDTQYF. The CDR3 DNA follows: TGTGCCAGCCGTGGAAGGGCCCCAGATACGCAGTATTTT.

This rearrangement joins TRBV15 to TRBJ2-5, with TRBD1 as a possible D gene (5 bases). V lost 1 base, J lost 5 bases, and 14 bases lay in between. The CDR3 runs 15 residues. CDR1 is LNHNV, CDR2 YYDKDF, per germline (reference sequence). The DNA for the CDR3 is TGTGCCACCAGCAGAGGCGGAGACAGTATTGAGACCCAGTACTTC. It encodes CATSRGGDSIETQYF.

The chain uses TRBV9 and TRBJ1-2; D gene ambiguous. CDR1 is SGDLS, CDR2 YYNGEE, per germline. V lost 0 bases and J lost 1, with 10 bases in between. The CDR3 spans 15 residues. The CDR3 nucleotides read TGTGCCAGCAGCGTAGGAGGGAGTATTAACTATGGCTACACCTTC. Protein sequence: CASSVGGSINYGYTF.

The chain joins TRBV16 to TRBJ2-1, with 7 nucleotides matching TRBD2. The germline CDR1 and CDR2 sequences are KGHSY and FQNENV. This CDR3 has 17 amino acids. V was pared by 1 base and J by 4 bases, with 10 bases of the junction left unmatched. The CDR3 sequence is CASSQFVGRGLYNEQFF. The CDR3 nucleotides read TGTGCCAGCAGCCAATTCGTCGGGCGGGGGTTGTACAATGAGCAGTTCTTC.

CDR3 bases: TGTGCCAGCAGCTTAAGGGGGGGCTACGAGCAGTACTTC. It codes for CASSLRGGYEQYF. J is TRBJ2-5 and V is TRBV7-9, with a weak D call TRBD2 (7 bases). TRBJ2-7 matches the DNA end more closely, so the J call is doubtful. The germline CDR1 and CDR2 sequences are SEHNR and FQNEAQ (reference sequence). This CDR3 has 13 residues.

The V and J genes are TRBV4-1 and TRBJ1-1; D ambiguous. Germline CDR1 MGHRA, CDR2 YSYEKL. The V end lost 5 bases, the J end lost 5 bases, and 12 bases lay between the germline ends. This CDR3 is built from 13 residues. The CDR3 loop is CASSLSQVTEAFF. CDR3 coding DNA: TGCGCCAGCAGCTTAAGCCAGGTTACTGAAGCTTTCTTT.

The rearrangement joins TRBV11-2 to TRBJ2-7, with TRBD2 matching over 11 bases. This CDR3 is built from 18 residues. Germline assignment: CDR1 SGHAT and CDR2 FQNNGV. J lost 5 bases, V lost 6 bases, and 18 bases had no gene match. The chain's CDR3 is CASSLSKLAGGDLNEQYF. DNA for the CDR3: TGTGCCAGCAGTCTTTCGAAATTAGCGGGGGGGGACTTGAACGAGCAGTACTTC.

The CDR3 DNA reads TGTGCCAGCAGGAATGGGAGGTATCCCTACAATGAGCAGTTCTTC. Protein: CASRNGRYPYNEQFF. The J gene is TRBJ2-1, the V gene TRBV6-5; a weak D match, TRBD2 (6 bases). The CDR3 extends over 15 amino acids. Germline values: CDR1 MNHEY, CDR2 SVGAGI. V dropped 6 bases and J dropped 2 bases, with 14 bases sitting between them.

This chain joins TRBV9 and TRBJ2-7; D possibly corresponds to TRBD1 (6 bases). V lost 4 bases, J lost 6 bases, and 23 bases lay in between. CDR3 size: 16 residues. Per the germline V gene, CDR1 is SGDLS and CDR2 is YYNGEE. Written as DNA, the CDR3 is TGTGCCAGCAGCTTAGGACAGCCCGCCGGTTGGTCCGAGCAGTACTTC. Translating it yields CASSLGQPAGWSEQYF.

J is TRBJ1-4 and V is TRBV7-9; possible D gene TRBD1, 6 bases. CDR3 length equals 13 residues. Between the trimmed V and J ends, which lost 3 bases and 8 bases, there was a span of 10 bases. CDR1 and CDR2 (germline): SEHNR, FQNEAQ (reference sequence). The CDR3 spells CASSLFQGEKLFF. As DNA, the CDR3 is TGTGCCAGCAGCTTGTTTCAGGGGGAAAAACTGTTTTTT.

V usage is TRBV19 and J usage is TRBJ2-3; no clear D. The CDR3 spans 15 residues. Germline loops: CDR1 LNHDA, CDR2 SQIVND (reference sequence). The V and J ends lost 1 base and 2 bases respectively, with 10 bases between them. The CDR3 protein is CASSIGTYLTDTQYF. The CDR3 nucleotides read TGTGCCAGTAGTATAGGCACCTACCTCACAGATACGCAGTATTTT.

CDR3 protein: CASSLEFLFLSGANVLTF. The CDR3 bases are TGTGCCAGCAGCTTAGAATTTCTTTTCCTCTCTGGGGCCAACGTCCTGACTTTC. V is TRBV11-2 and J is TRBJ2-6; D remains ambiguous. The V end was cut by 0 bases, the J end by 0 bases, with 12 bases between. The V gene's germline CDR1 is SGHAT and CDR2 FQNNGV. CDR3 length: 18 amino acids.

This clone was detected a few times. DNA for the CDR3: TGTGCCAGCTCACCGGACCAGGGGATAACCTACAATGAGCAGTTCTTC. It codes for CASSPDQGITYNEQFF. The V call is TRBV18, the J call TRBJ2-1, with a possible D match to TRBD1 (6 bases). V was clipped by 3 bases and J by 2 bases, with 14 bases between them. Germline V gene lookup returns CDR1 KGHSH and CDR2 LQKENI. The CDR3 spans 16 residues.

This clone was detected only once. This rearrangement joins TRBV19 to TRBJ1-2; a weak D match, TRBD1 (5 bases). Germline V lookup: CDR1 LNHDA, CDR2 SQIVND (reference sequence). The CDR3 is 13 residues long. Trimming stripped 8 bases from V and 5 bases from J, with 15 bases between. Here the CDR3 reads CASFTGAPYGYTF. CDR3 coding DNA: TGTGCCAGTTTCACCGGGGCCCCATATGGCTACACCTTC.

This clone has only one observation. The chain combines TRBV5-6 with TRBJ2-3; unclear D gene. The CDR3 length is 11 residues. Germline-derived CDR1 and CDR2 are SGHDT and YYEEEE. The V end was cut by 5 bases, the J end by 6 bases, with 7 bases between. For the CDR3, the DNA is TGTGCCAGCAGTACCGCGGATACGCAGTATTTT. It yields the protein CASSTADTQYF.

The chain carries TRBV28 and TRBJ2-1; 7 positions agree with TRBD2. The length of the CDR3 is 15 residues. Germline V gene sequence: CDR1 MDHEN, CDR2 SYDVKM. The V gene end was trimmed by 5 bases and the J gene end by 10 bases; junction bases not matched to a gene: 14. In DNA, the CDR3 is TGTGCCAGCAGTGCAAACCGAGGGACTATGTGGGAGCAGTTCTTC. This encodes CASSANRGTMWEQFF.

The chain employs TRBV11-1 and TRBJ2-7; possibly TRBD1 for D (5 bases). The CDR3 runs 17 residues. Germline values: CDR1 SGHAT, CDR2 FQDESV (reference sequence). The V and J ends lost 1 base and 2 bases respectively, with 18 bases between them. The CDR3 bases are TGTGCCAGCAGCTTAGACGGTGCAGGGATCATACCCTACGAGCAGTACTTC. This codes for CASSLDGAGIIPYEQYF.

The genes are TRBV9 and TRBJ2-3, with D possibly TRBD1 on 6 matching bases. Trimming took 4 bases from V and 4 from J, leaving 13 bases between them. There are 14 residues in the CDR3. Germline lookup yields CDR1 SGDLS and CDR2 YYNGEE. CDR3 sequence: CASSRQEPPDTQYF. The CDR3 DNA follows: TGTGCCAGCAGCAGACAGGAGCCCCCAGATACGCAGTATTTT.

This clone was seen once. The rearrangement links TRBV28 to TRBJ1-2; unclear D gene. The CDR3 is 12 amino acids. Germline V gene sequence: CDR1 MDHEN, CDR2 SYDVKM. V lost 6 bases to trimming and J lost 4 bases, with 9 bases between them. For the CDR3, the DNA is TGTGCCAGCAGCACATGGAGCTATGGCTACACCTTC. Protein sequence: CASSTWSYGYTF.

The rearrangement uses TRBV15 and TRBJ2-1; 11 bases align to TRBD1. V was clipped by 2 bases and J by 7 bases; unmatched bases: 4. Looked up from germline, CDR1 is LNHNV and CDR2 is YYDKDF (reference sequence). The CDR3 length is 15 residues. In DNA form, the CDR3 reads TGTGCCACCAGCAGAATCGGGACAGGGGGGAATGAGCAGTTCTTC. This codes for CATSRIGTGGNEQFF.

CDR3 protein: CASSSDRPSGTNIQYF. DNA for the CDR3: TGTGCCAGCAGCTCCGACCGGCCTAGCGGGACGAACATTCAGTACTTC. The rearrangement links TRBV11-3 to TRBJ2-4; 9 bases are shared with TRBD2. This CDR3 is 16 amino acids long. Germline CDR1 SGHNT, CDR2 YENEEA. V was clipped by 4 bases and J by 7 bases; unmatched bases: 11.

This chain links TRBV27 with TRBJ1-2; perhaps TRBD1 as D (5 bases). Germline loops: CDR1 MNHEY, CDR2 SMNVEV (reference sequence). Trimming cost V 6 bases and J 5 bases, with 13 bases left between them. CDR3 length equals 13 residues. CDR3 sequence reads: CASSGGPAYGYTF. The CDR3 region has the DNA TGTGCCAGCAGCGGGGGACCGGCTTATGGCTACACCTTC.

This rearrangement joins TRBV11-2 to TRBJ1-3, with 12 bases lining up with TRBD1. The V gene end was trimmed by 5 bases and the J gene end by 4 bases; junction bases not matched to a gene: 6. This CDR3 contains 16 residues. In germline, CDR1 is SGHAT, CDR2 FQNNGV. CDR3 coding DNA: TGTGCCAGCAGCCCCGGGACAGGGGGCGGAGGAAACACCATATATTTT. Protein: CASSPGTGGGGNTIYF.

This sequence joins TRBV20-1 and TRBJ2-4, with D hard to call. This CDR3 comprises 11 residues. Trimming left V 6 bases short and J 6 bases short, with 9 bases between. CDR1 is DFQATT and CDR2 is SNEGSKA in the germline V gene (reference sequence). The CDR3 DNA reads TGCAGTGCCACAGACGGAAACATTCAGTACTTC. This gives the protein CSATDGNIQYF.

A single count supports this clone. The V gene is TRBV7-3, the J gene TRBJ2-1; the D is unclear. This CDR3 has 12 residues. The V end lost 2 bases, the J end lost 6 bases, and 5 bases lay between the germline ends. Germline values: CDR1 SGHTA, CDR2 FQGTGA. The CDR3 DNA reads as TGTGCCAGCAGCTTATCGGGCAATGAGCAGTTCTTC. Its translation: CASSLSGNEQFF.

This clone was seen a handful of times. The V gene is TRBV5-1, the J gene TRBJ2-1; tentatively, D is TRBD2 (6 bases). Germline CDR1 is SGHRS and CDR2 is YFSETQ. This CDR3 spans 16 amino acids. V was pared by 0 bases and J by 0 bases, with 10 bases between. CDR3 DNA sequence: TGCGCCAGCAGCTTGGGTTCGGGGGTCTCCTACAATGAGCAGTTCTTC. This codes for CASSLGSGVSYNEQFF.